The next 23 T cell receptor beta chains were all read from a single sample in a study of cytomegalovirus exposure and HLA in healthy donors. The PCR had 60 Vbeta and 13 Jbeta primers. The protocol was immunoSEQ multiplex PCR, while the TCRdb copy is restricted to in-frame clones and leaves out a portion. The repertoire holds roughly 230,000 clones, with about 85% as singletons. Specimen: PBMCs. These receptors originate from a girl aged 2 to 9 in good health and CMV-seronegative.

This rearrangement joins TRBV29-1 to TRBJ2-7; possibly TRBD1 for D (6 bases). The germline V gene encodes CDR1 SQVTM and CDR2 ANQGSEA. This CDR3 comprises 14 residues. The V gene lost 5 bases and the J gene lost 2 bases, with 16 bases spanning the gap. The CDR3 here is CSVLSRDMTYEQYF. The CDR3, as DNA: TGCAGCGTTCTAAGTCGGGACATGACCTACGAGCAGTACTTC.

This rearrangement joins TRBV6-5 to TRBJ1-2; 7 nucleotides match TRBD1. The CDR3 has 14 amino acids. The junction had 6 bases not matched to a gene; V was cut back by 4 bases and J by 4 bases. Per germline, CDR1 MNHEY and CDR2 SVGAGI. The CDR3 nucleotides read TGTGCCAGCAGTTCGCCCGCAGGGGGCTATGGCTACACCTTC. This codes for CASSSPAGGYGYTF.

This clone occurred a few times. The V gene is TRBV5-4, the J gene TRBJ1-2; perhaps TRBD1 as D (6 bases). This CDR3 is 14 amino acids long. Germline-derived CDR1 and CDR2 are SGHNT and YYREEE (reference sequence). Trimming shortened V by 4 bases and J by 8 bases, and 18 bases separated the two germline ends. CDR3 nucleotides: TGTGCCAGCAGCCGGGGGGGGGCTCGAGAGGGCTACACCTTC. Protein product: CASSRGGAREGYTF.

This clone was seen only a few times. The chain uses TRBV7-9 and TRBJ2-5; tentatively, D is TRBD2 (5 bases). Germline CDR1 and CDR2: SEHNR and FQNEAQ (reference sequence). The CDR3 runs 16 residues. V lost 1 base and J 3 bases, leaving 15 bases between the germline ends. CDR3 in DNA: TGTGCCAGCAGCTTAGTCGGACTTGGTAAAAAAGAGACCCAGTACTTC. Translated, it gives CASSLVGLGKKETQYF.

This clone was seen only a few times. The V and J genes are TRBV10-3 and TRBJ2-7; 7 positions match TRBD1. Germline assignment: CDR1 ENHRY and CDR2 SYGVKD. Losses at the gene ends were 6 bases for V and 0 bases for J; bases not matched to a gene: 5. The CDR3 spans 14 residues. CDR3 residues: CAISGQVSSYEQYF. CDR3 in DNA: TGTGCCATCAGCGGACAGGTTAGCTCCTACGAGCAGTACTTC.

J is TRBJ2-1 and V is TRBV27; D unclear. The germline V and J ends were trimmed by 4 bases and 2 bases, with 15 bases remaining between them. CDR1 is MNHEY and CDR2 is SMNVEV in the germline V gene (reference sequence). The CDR3 runs to 16 residues. DNA of the CDR3: TGTGCCAGCAGTTCGCGGATCGGGTTCCCCTACAATGAGCAGTTCTTC. The encoded protein is CASSSRIGFPYNEQFF.

This chain connects TRBV6-1 to TRBJ1-1, with 7 bases fitting TRBD1. CDR3 length: 13 amino acids. Germline V gene sequence: CDR1 MNHNS, CDR2 SASEGT. Unmatched junction bases numbered 6, after V lost 6 bases and J lost 5 bases. CDR3 bases: TGTGCCAGCAGAAACGACAGGGCAACTGAAGCTTTCTTT. This codes for CASRNDRATEAFF.

The CDR3 reads CASRFTGGLYGYTF. The CDR3 nucleotides are TGTGCCAGCAGGTTTACAGGGGGCCTCTATGGCTACACCTTC. The chain couples TRBV5-4 to TRBJ1-2; 9 bases are shared with TRBD1. Trimming took 5 bases from V and 4 from J; bases not matched to a gene: 6. This CDR3 spans 14 amino acids. Germline-derived CDR1 and CDR2 are SGHNT and YYREEE (reference sequence).

The V and J genes are TRBV6-1 and TRBJ1-2; D uncertain. Germline loops: CDR1 MNHNS, CDR2 SASEGT. V gave up 4 bases and J gave up 3 bases, with 6 bases separating them. This CDR3 has 12 amino acids. CDR3 coding DNA: TGTGCCAGCAGTGCCCTGTACTATGGCTACACCTTC. Its protein product is CASSALYYGYTF.

The chain combines TRBV29-1 with TRBJ2-5; perhaps TRBD2 as D (6 bases). Germline-derived CDR1 and CDR2 are SQVTM and ANQGSEA. With 4 bases removed from V and 1 base from J, the gap between germline ends came to 13 bases. The CDR3 spans 14 residues. As DNA, the CDR3 is TGCAGCGTTGTGGGGGACTCCCTCCAAGAGACCCAGTACTTC. It yields the protein CSVVGDSLQETQYF.

The chain couples TRBV2 to TRBJ1-3; D is perhaps TRBD1 (6 bases). CDR1 is SNHLY and CDR2 is FYNNEI in the germline V gene. V dropped 6 bases and J dropped 1 base, with 10 bases sitting between them. The CDR3 has 14 residues. CDR3 sequence: CASRNRESGNTIYF. CDR3 coding DNA: TGTGCCAGCAGGAACAGGGAATCTGGAAACACCATATATTTT.

The J gene is TRBJ2-7, the V gene TRBV10-1, with D perhaps TRBD1 (6 bases). The CDR3 spans 13 residues. CDR1 and CDR2 (germline): WNHNN, SYGVQD (reference sequence). Trimming removed 5 bases at V and 1 base at J, with 9 bases between. CDR3 sequence: CASSRDISYEQYF. The CDR3 nucleotides read TGCGCCAGCAGTCGGGACATATCCTACGAGCAGTACTTC.

The chain has TRBV19 and TRBJ2-1; the match to TRBD2 covers 9 bases. The CDR3 has 16 residues. J gave up 6 bases and V 5 bases, and 11 bases lay outside the gene matches. CDR1 LNHDA and CDR2 SQIVND come from the germline V gene (reference sequence). The chain's CDR3 is CASSGPSGKIGNEQFF. The CDR3 nucleotides are TGTGCCAGTAGTGGCCCTAGCGGGAAAATCGGCAATGAGCAGTTCTTC. The entire variable domain, with the rest obtained from reference TRBV19 and TRBJ2-1, is as follows: DGGITQSPKYLFRKEGQNVTLSCEQNLNHDAMYWYRQDPGQGLRLIYYSQIVNDFQKGDIAEGYSVSREKKESFPLTVTSAQKNPTAFYLCASSGPSGKIGNEQFFGPGTRLTVL.

The gene calls are TRBV7-3 and TRBJ2-3; 8 bases map to TRBD2. Germline loops: CDR1 SGHTA, CDR2 FQGTGA. The trim removed 5 bases at V and 9 bases at J, leaving 13 bases unmatched. The CDR3 covers 15 residues. The CDR3 DNA reads as TGTGCCAGCAGCCCTCGGGGAAGCGGGGGAGAAACGCAGTATTTT. Translated: CASSPRGSGGETQYF.

The chain has TRBV6-6 and TRBJ2-1; 12 bases align to TRBD2. In germline, CDR1 is MNHNY, CDR2 SVGAGI (reference sequence). V gave up 4 bases and J gave up 7 bases; unmatched junction bases: 5. This CDR3 is built from 15 residues. In DNA form, the CDR3 reads TGTGCCAGCAGTTTCGGGACTAGCGGGCTTAATGAGCAGTTCTTC. Its translation is CASSFGTSGLNEQFF.

On this clone itself: One end of the junction fails to match germline, which may point to a read error. The V and J genes are TRBV6-5 and TRBJ1-2; possibly TRBD1 for D (5 bases). In germline, CDR1 is MNHEY, CDR2 SVGAGI. The CDR3 runs 15 residues. In DNA form, the CDR3 reads TGTGCCAGCAGTGACTCAGGGACTGCTAACTATGGCTACACCTTC. Translated: CASSDSGTANYGYTF.

The J gene is TRBJ2-2, the V gene TRBV9, with a possible D match to TRBD1 (6 bases). The CDR3 loop spans 14 amino acids. Per germline, CDR1 SGDLS and CDR2 YYNGEE. The V end was cut by 3 bases, the J end by 7 bases, with 13 bases between. The CDR3 loop is CASSDRVFGGELFF. The CDR3, as DNA: TGTGCCAGCAGCGACAGGGTATTCGGCGGGGAGCTGTTTTTT. Complete variable domain (other parts from reference TRBV9 and TRBJ2-2): DSGVTQTPKHLITATGQRVTLRCSPRSGDLSVYWYQQSLDQGLQFLIQYYNGEERAKGNILERFSAQQFPDLHSELNLSSLELGDSALYFCASSDRVFGGELFFGEGSRLTVL.

This chain uses TRBV11-2 with TRBJ1-2, with 7 bases identical to TRBD1. CDR1 and CDR2 from the germline V gene are SGHAT and FQNNGV. This CDR3 is 15 amino acids long. The ends lost 5 bases at V and 1 base at J; junction bases unmatched: 7. CDR3 DNA sequence: TGTGCCAGCAGCATTCGGGACAGACTTAACTATGGCTACACCTTC. It is translated as CASSIRDRLNYGYTF.

As concerns this clone: The junction does not match germline at one end; this may be a read error. The V call is TRBV6-5, the J call TRBJ1-2; TRBD1 aligns across 7 bases. The germline gives CDR1 MNHEY, CDR2 SVGAGI. The CDR3 totals 11 residues. CDR3 sequence (DNA): TGTGCCAGCAGTTACCGGACAGGCCTCTACTTC. Its protein product is CASSYRTGLYF.

This clone has a single count. The V and J genes are TRBV25-1 and TRBJ2-3, with D unclear. The V gene's germline CDR1 is MGHDK and CDR2 SYGVNS. Trimming stripped 2 bases from V and 1 base from J, with 16 bases between. This CDR3 is built from 17 residues. The CDR3 is CASSELVAAVGTDTQYF. The DNA of the CDR3 is TGTGCCAGCAGTGAACTAGTTGCGGCAGTTGGCACAGATACGCAGTATTTT.

The gene calls are TRBV5-1 and TRBJ2-7; the match to TRBD1 covers 11 bases. CDR3 length: 16 residues. The V segment lost 3 bases and the J segment 1 base; nucleotides outside the gene matches: 6. Germline V gives CDR1 SGHRS, CDR2 YFSETQ. DNA for the CDR3: TGCGCCAGCAGCTCGGGGGGACAGGGGGTATCCTACGAGCAGTACTTC. This sequence encodes CASSSGGQGVSYEQYF.

This clone came up a few times. The chain combines TRBV10-3 with TRBJ2-5; tentatively, D is TRBD1 (6 bases). V was cut by 11 bases and J by 0 bases, with 13 bases left in between. This CDR3 comprises 13 residues. The germline V gene has CDR1 ENHRY and CDR2 SYGVKD. In nucleotides, the CDR3 is TGTGCCTACAGAGGGACATACCAAGAGACCCAGTACTTC. Its protein product is CAYRGTYQETQYF.

V is TRBV18 and J is TRBJ1-5, with 7 bases fitting TRBD1. The V gene end was trimmed by 2 bases and the J gene end by 4 bases; junction bases not matched to a gene: 2. Germline CDR1 KGHSH, CDR2 LQKENI. CDR3 length equals 14 residues. The CDR3, as DNA: TGTGCCAGCTCACCAGGGACAGCTAATCAGCCCCAGCATTTT. As protein: CASSPGTANQPQHF.